The sequence of this T cell receptor beta chain was determined in a study of blood T cell repertoires in COVID-19. Germline loops: CDR1 KGHSH, CDR2 LQKENI. The ends were cut back, 2 bases at V and 3 bases at J, with 11 bases in the middle. CDR3 length equals 15 residues. Per the original methods: Counts of nucleated cells, estimated from reference gene primer amplification, were obtained. Data came from immunoSEQ multiplex PCR; TCRdb stores just in-frame clones and leaves some out. That table supplies the V and J calls and clone size; D and trimming were determined from the DNA. The table lists about 200,000 clones, 85% of them singletons.

V usage is TRBV18 and J usage is TRBJ1-3; TRBD1 is a possible D gene (5 bases). The sample was peripheral blood. This TCR came from a woman of 80 years or more with acute or convalescent COVID-19. Written as DNA, the CDR3 is TGTGCCAGCTCACCATCCGGCGACAGTGGAAACACCATATATTTT. Translated: CASSPSGDSGNTIYF.